These 18 T cell receptor beta chains originate from one sample sequenced in a study of tumor and adjacent non-tumor tissue in lung cancer. The library came from three nested PCR rounds adapted from ARM-PCR protocols. TCRdb itself ran the multiplex PCR reads through MiXCR, one entry per CDR3 protein. Here the sample spans 130,000 or so distinct CDR3 sequences, about 66% being singletons. RNA was extracted from bulk tissue without any cell sorting. Specimen: lung tumor tissue. All receptors come from a man aged 30-40 years with non-small cell lung cancer.

Concerning this clonotype itself: Relative to the germline gene, one junction end is altered; a read error may explain this. V is TRBV6-2 or TRBV6-3 and J is TRBJ2-1; 12 nucleotides line up with TRBD2. The CDR3 has 18 residues. Germline CDR1 is MNHEY and CDR2 is SVGEGT. CDR3 sequence (DNA): TGTGCCAGCAGTTACACTAGCGGGGGGATGAAATTCTACAATGAGGAGTTCTTC. It encodes CASSYTSGGMKFYNEEFF.

Of note for this clonotype: Possible read error: a much larger clone is one base away. The chain employs TRBV28 and TRBJ1-5, with a tentative D call TRBD1 (6 bases). The CDR3 extends over 15 amino acids. Per the germline V gene, CDR1 is MDHEN and CDR2 is SYDVKM. V gave up 2 bases and J gave up 4 bases, with 12 bases separating them. The CDR3: CASSLRGARNQPQHF. The CDR3 DNA follows: TGTGCCAGCAGTTTAAGGGGGGCGAGGAATCAGCCCCAGCATTTT.

The chain carries TRBV19 and TRBJ2-3, with a tentative D call TRBD2 (6 bases). The V and J ends lost 7 bases and 6 bases respectively, with 26 bases between them. The CDR3 is 17 residues long. CDR1 and CDR2 from the germline V gene are LNHDA and SQIVND (reference sequence). The CDR3, as DNA: TGTGCCAGTAAAGGACGGCCAACTAGCCCTAAAGGGGATACGCAGTATTTT. Translated: CASKGRPTSPKGDTQYF.

This clonotype was seen a handful of times. A read error may be the cause here, since a much bigger clone is one base away. No conserved phenylalanine or tryptophan ends this CDR3, so it is likely a read error. The J gene is TRBJ2-2, the V gene TRBV6-2 or TRBV6-3; unclear D gene. CDR1 and CDR2 from the germline V gene are MNHEY and SVGEGT. V shed 4 bases and J shed 3 bases, with 9 bases lying between them. CDR3 length: 14 residues. In DNA form, the CDR3 reads TGTGCCAGCAGTTTGGTTGTCGACACCGGGGAGCTGTTTTCT. Protein sequence: CASSLVVDTGELFS.

Comment on this clonotype: The junction does not match germline at one end; this may be a read error. The V gene is TRBV11-2, the J gene TRBJ1-1; D not resolved. Germline lookup yields CDR1 SGHAT and CDR2 FQNNGV. The CDR3 contains 14 residues. In nucleotides, the CDR3 is TGTGCCAGCGGCTTGGTACAGAGAAACTCTGAAGCTTTCTTT. This codes for CASGLVQRNSEAFF.

This clonotype was picked up one time. Since a much larger clone is just one base distant, this may be a read error. The J gene is TRBJ2-1, the V gene TRBV20-1, with 9 bases lining up with TRBD2. Germline V gene lookup returns CDR1 DFQATT and CDR2 SNEGSKA (reference sequence). CDR3 length: 16 residues. With V trimmed by 5 bases and J by 4 bases, 12 bases remained unmatched. The CDR3: CSAVYEKTSGYNEQFF. The CDR3 nucleotides read TGCAGTGCTGTTTACGAGAAGACTAGCGGATACAATGAGCAGTTCTTC.

As to this clonotype: It may be a read error: a sequence one base away is much more abundant. This likely comes from a read error, as the CDR3 has no conserved phenylalanine or tryptophan at its end. This chain joins TRBV20-1 and TRBJ1-1; 8 positions match TRBD1. With V trimmed by 4 bases and J by 3 bases, 7 bases remained unmatched. The CDR3 spans 14 residues. The germline V gene encodes CDR1 DFQATT and CDR2 SNEGSKA (reference sequence). The CDR3, as DNA: TGCAGTGCTAAAGGTTCAGGGGGCCACACTGAAGCTTTCTTA. This sequence encodes CSAKGSGGHTEAFL.

This clonotype was seen a few times. V and J are TRBV5-1 and TRBJ2-7; D is unresolved. Germline lookup yields CDR1 SGHRS and CDR2 YFSETQ. This CDR3 has 13 residues. Between the trimmed V and J ends, which lost 2 bases and 2 bases, there was a span of 8 bases. The CDR3 loop reads CASSFDAAYEQYF. The CDR3 region has the DNA TGCGCCAGCAGCTTTGACGCGGCCTACGAGCAGTACTTC.

This clonotype was seen many times. This chain uses TRBV20-1 with TRBJ2-5, with TRBD1 matching 11 bases. Germline CDR1 is DFQATT and CDR2 is SNEGSKA (reference sequence). V trimming: 2 bases; J trimming: 7 bases; junction bases outside the gene matches: 9. The length of the CDR3 is 15 residues. The CDR3 sequence: CSARPPGQGEGTQYF. CDR3 DNA sequence: TGCAGTGCTAGACCACCGGGACAGGGGGAGGGGACCCAGTACTTC.

Comments on this clonotype: Sequence at one end of the junction differs from germline and may be a read error. The V and J genes are TRBV11-2 and TRBJ2-1, with 7 bases identical to TRBD2. Germline CDR1 and CDR2: SGHAT and FQNNGV. The CDR3 covers 14 residues. CDR3 coding DNA: TGTGCCAGCGGCTCCCGCCAGGGAGGGACTGAGCAGTTATTC. Protein sequence: CASGSRQGGTEQLF.

This clonotype was seen at least ten times. The V call is TRBV12-3 or TRBV12-4, the J call TRBJ2-7, with D perhaps matching TRBD2 (5 bases). This CDR3 has 11 amino acids. V lost 6 bases to trimming and J lost 5 bases, with 8 bases between them. The CDR3: CASSRGNEQYF. As DNA, the CDR3 is TGTGCCAGCAGCCGAGGGAACGAGCAGTACTTC.

The rearrangement joins TRBV5-6 to TRBJ2-7; D is uncertain. Trimming shortened V by 0 bases and J by 7 bases, and 14 bases separated the two germline ends. The CDR3 is 14 amino acids. The V gene's germline CDR1 is SGHDT and CDR2 YYEEEE. This chain's CDR3 is CASSLDLGIGEQYF. The DNA for the CDR3 is TGTGCCAGCAGCTTGGATCTGGGTATTGGGGAGCAGTACTTC.

The genes are TRBV12-3 or TRBV12-4 and TRBJ2-5, with TRBD2 matching over 8 bases. CDR3 length: 15 amino acids. CDR3 protein: CVGSFGGAQVETQYF. The CDR3 DNA is TGTGTCGGCAGTTTCGGGGGGGCCCAGGTAGAGACCCAGTACTTC.

As for this clonotype: Compared with germline, one end of the junction differs, possibly owing to a read error. This rearrangement joins TRBV12-3 or TRBV12-4 to TRBJ1-1; D is possibly TRBD1 (5 bases). There are 12 residues in the CDR3. CDR3 nucleotide sequence: TGTGCCGCAAGGGCAGGGAACACTGAAGCTCTCTTT. Translating gives CAARAGNTEALF.

Notes on this clonotype: Mismatch with germline at one junction end may stem from a read error. This sequence joins TRBV11-2 and TRBJ2-1; TRBD2 is a possible D gene (6 bases). Germline V gives CDR1 SGHAT, CDR2 FQNNGV. The CDR3 spans 16 residues. CDR3 sequence reads: CASNLYASAYYIEQFF. The CDR3, as DNA: TGTGCCAGCAACTTATATGCTAGCGCGTACTACATTGAGCAGTTCTTC.

For this clonotype: The missing conserved phenylalanine or tryptophan at the end of this CDR3 makes a read error likely. The rearrangement joins TRBV6-6 to TRBJ2-1; TRBD2 matches 14 bases. Trimming at V came to 8 bases and at J to 9 bases, leaving 9 bases not matched to a gene. The CDR3 contains 15 residues. Germline V gene lookup returns CDR1 MNHNY and CDR2 SVGAGI (reference sequence). The CDR3 DNA is TGTGCCAGCCACCCGACTAGCGGGGGGGCCATTGAGCAGTTCCTC. Translating gives CASHPTSGGAIEQFL.

The rearrangement uses TRBV12-3 or TRBV12-4 and TRBJ2-7; D may be TRBD1 (5 bases). Trimming cost V 9 bases and J 7 bases, with 22 bases left between them. The CDR3 extends over 14 amino acids. The CDR3 nucleotides are TGTGCCAGTAGATTACACCTCCAGGGCTGGGAGCAGTACTTC. Translation: CASRLHLQGWEQYF.

In this sample, this clonotype turned up a few times. The genes are TRBV11-2 and TRBJ2-1; 16 bases map to TRBD2. V was pared by 4 bases and J by 4 bases, with 4 bases of the junction left unmatched. Germline CDR1 is SGHAT and CDR2 is FQNNGV. This CDR3 contains 17 residues. The CDR3 reads CASSWGLAGGWYNEQFF. DNA of the CDR3: TGTGCCAGCAGCTGGGGACTAGCGGGAGGGTGGTACAATGAGCAGTTCTTC.